This T cell receptor (beta chain) originates from a study of CD8+CD57+ T cells in acquired aplastic anemia. Findings and limits, study-wide: Researchers report that around 31 CD8+ CDR3 sequences appeared in both patients and controls.

Patients chosen for sequencing had CD8+CD57+ cells that had expanded, as shown by flow cytometry. Patient blood was sampled before any therapy had been received. Germline assignment: CDR1 KGHDR and CDR2 SFDVKD. The V segment lost 0 bases and the J segment 1 base; nucleotides outside the gene matches: 1. CDR3 size: 16 residues. TCR beta VDJ combinations and CDR3 sequences were profiled from genomic DNA. MiXCR, run by TCRdb on the reads, gives a single entry per CDR3 protein. Among under 350,000 distinct CDR3 sequences listed, roughly 61% were seen once. Worth noting for this clonotype: No antigen is known for it.

Sequencing was performed on sorted CD4+, CD8+, or CD8+CD57+ T cells (not recorded which) from PBMCs. The chain uses TRBV24-1 and TRBJ2-5; 10 nucleotides agree with TRBD1. The origin of this receptor is a human donor with aplastic anemia. This CDR3 is CATSDLRTGGQETQYF. The CDR3, as DNA: TGTGCCACCAGTGATTTGCGGACAGGGGGCCAAGAGACCCAGTACTTC.